Listed below are T cell receptor beta chains from one sample, sequenced in a study of blood T cells in healthy people across ages. MiXCR, applied by TCRdb to the 5' RACE reads, yields one record per CDR3 protein. Among 600,000 to 900,000 distinct CDR3 sequences listed, around 25% were seen once. The data were also submitted as part of a second study, on T cells of mothers and their children.

Sequencing was performed on blood. The source of these receptors is a boy aged 5-17 years in good health. CDR3s include the opening cysteine and the closing phenylalanine or tryptophan. The D gene is left open where the match is weak. Where a row states a size, it is once, few, many or the class of an expanded clone; other rows omit it.

TRBV28,TRBJ1-1,NA,few,TGTGCCAGCAGTTATTTCACTGAAGCTTTCTTT,CASSYFTEAFF
TRBV2,TRBJ2-7,NA,NA,TGTGCCAGCAGTGACGGGCAGCTCTACGAGCAGTACTTC,CASSDGQLYEQYF
TRBV5-1,TRBJ2-3,NA,few,TGCGCCAGCAGCTTCTCTAGCGCAGCAGATACGCAGTATTTT,CASSFSSAADTQYF
TRBV12-3/TRBV12-4,TRBJ1-6,NA,NA,TGTGCCAGCAGTTCGGCCTATAATTCACCCCTCCACTTT,CASSSAYNSPLHF
TRBV18,TRBJ2-5,NA,NA,TGTGCCAGCTCACCAGGACTATCGGAGACCCAGTACTTC,CASSPGLSETQYF
TRBV29-1,TRBJ1-1,NA,NA,TGCAGCGCTCCCAGGACGGGTACAAACACTGAAGCTTTCTTT,CSAPRTGTNTEAFF
TRBV10-3,TRBJ2-5,TRBD1,NA,TGTGCCATCAGCCCGACAGGGAAGCAAGAGACCCAGTACTTC,CAISPTGKQETQYF
TRBV6-5,TRBJ2-5,NA,NA,TGTGCCAGCAGTTCTTTACAGGAGTACCAAGAGACCCAGTACTTC,CASSSLQEYQETQYF
TRBV25-1,TRBJ2-1,NA,few,TGTGCCAGCAAAGGGAGCGGTGTATCCTACAATGAGCAGTTCTTC,CASKGSGVSYNEQFF
TRBV27,TRBJ1-2,TRBD1,NA,TGTGCCAGCAGTTTCCCCGGGACAGGGTTTTCAGGCTACACCTTC,CASSFPGTGFSGYTF
TRBV20-1,TRBJ2-1,TRBD2,NA,TGCAGTGCTAGCGCGCGGGGGGGTACGAATGAGCAGTTCTTC,CSASARGGTNEQFF
TRBV12-3/TRBV12-4,TRBJ2-5,NA,many,TGTGCCAGCAGCTCCAGTGGCGTGGAGACCCAGTACTTC,CASSSSGVETQYF
TRBV3-1,TRBJ2-5,NA,few,TGTGCCAGCAGCCAAGAATCGTTGGGCGGAGAGACCCAGTACTTC,CASSQESLGGETQYF
TRBV6-6,TRBJ2-7,NA,NA,TGTGCCAGCAGTTACTGGGCAGGAACCTACGAGCAGTACTTC,CASSYWAGTYEQYF
TRBV20-1,TRBJ2-1,NA,few,TGCAGTGCGGACTCAGGGGGGACCTCCTACAATGAGCAGTTCTTC,CSADSGGTSYNEQFF
TRBV21-1,TRBJ2-5,NA,NA,TGTGCCAGCAGCAAAACAGGGGCCAACCAAGAGACCCAGTACTTC,CASSKTGANQETQYF
TRBV27,TRBJ1-2,NA,NA,TGTGCCAGCAGTTCCAGGGGTTACTATGGCTACACCTTC,CASSSRGYYGYTF
TRBV7-6,TRBJ2-5,NA,few,TGTGCCAGCAGCTTAAATGAGAAGGCGACCCAGTACTTC,CASSLNEKATQYF
TRBV5-1,TRBJ1-1,NA,NA,TGCGCCAGCAGCTACCCGGACAGCACTGAAGCTTTCTTT,CASSYPDSTEAFF